What follows is one TCR beta chain and its context. Its antigen is not known. These data are taken from a study of T cell responses to AZD1222 COVID-19 vaccine. Study findings and constraints: Sampling captured repertoires only after the peak T cell response.

V lost 6 bases and J lost 4; bases outside the gene matches: 6. Germline V gene sequence: CDR1 MNHEY, CDR2 SVGEGT. The CDR3 sequence is 15 residues long. Profiling relied on immunoSEQ multiplex PCR, and the TCRdb table lists in-frame clones only, not all of them. Of about 94,000 clones in the sample, over 75% were seen once. The chain uses TRBV6-2 or TRBV6-3 and TRBJ2-3; 11 bases line up with TRBD2. This TCR was recovered from an adult in good health. The sequences come from peripheral blood, collected on day 0 of AZD1222 vaccination. This chain's CDR3 is CASSRTSGRPDTQYF. The DNA of the CDR3 is TGTGCCAGCAGCCGGACTAGCGGGCGACCAGATACGCAGTATTTT.